One and the same sample provided the 4 T cell receptor beta chains below, sequenced in a study of cytomegalovirus exposure and HLA in healthy donors. A multiplex PCR was run with 60 Vbeta primers and 13 Jbeta primers. Sequenced by immunoSEQ multiplex PCR; TCRdb stores in-frame clones only, minus some. The data contain about 140,000 clones, more than 70% of them singletons. The sequencing sample was made of PBMCs. Receptors were obtained from a woman aged 50 to 65 in good health and CMV-seronegative.

This clone has only one observation. The junction differs from germline at one of its ends, possibly a read error. The sample has other DNA sequences that encode this CDR3 too. This chain connects TRBV6-5 to TRBJ1-5; no clear D gene. The germline gives CDR1 MNHEY, CDR2 SVGAGI. The CDR3 covers 13 residues. CDR3 protein: CASSQIINQPQHF. The DNA for the CDR3 is TGTGCTAGCAGTCAGATTATCAATCAGCCCCAGCATTTT.

This clone turned up a few times. The chain joins TRBV25-1 to TRBJ1-1; D is unclear. Germline CDR1 reads MGHDK; CDR2 reads SYGVNS. This CDR3 is built from 14 residues. With 4 bases removed from V and 0 bases from J, the gap between germline ends came to 9 bases. CDR3 region: CASSVGRLNTEAFF. The DNA for the CDR3 is TGTGCCAGCAGTGTGGGCAGGCTGAACACTGAAGCTTTCTTT.

The rearrangement links TRBV2 to TRBJ1-3, with TRBD1 matching 7 bases. Per germline, CDR1 SNHLY and CDR2 FYNNEI. V gave up 6 bases and J gave up 2 bases; unmatched junction bases: 7. This CDR3 is 15 amino acids long. In DNA, the CDR3 is TGTGCCAGCAGGACAACAGGGGTGACTGGAAACACCATATATTTT. It translates to CASRTTGVTGNTIYF.

This chain uses TRBV19 with TRBJ2-4, with D perhaps matching TRBD1 (6 bases). This CDR3 has 16 residues. V was pared by 1 base and J by 4 bases, with 14 bases between. Looked up from germline, CDR1 is LNHDA and CDR2 is SQIVND (reference sequence). The CDR3 nucleotides read TGTGCCAGTAGTATAGGAGGTAATAGGGGGAAAAACATTCAGTACTTC. It specifies CASSIGGNRGKNIQYF. The full variable domain, with the rest looked up from reference TRBV19 and TRBJ2-4, is DGGITQSPKYLFRKEGQNVTLSCEQNLNHDAMYWYRQDPGQGLRLIYYSQIVNDFQKGDIAEGYSVSREKKESFPLTVTSAQKNPTAFYLCASSIGGNRGKNIQYFGAGTRLSVL.